The 30 T cell receptor beta chains below were found in one sample sequenced in a study of early T cells in non-severe SARS-CoV-2 infection. MiXCR, run by TCRdb on the 5' RACE reads, gives a single entry per CDR3 protein. This table has some 120,000 distinct CDR3 sequences, under 15% appearing once. Sequencing was done on a sample of whole blood. The receptors originated from an adult who was a healthcare worker with PCR-confirmed SARS-CoV-2 infection or an uninfected control (not recorded which).

This clonotype was counted only a few times. The chain joins TRBV5-1 to TRBJ1-1; TRBD1 might be the D (5 bases). CDR3 length: 14 amino acids. Trimming cost V 0 bases and J 4 bases, with 10 bases left between them. The germline V gene encodes CDR1 SGHRS and CDR2 YFSETQ. The CDR3 loop reads CASSLGERGTEAFF. CDR3 in DNA: TGCGCCAGCAGCTTGGGAGAGAGGGGCACTGAAGCTTTCTTT.

This clonotype was seen many times. This chain uses TRBV20-1 with TRBJ1-4, with TRBD1 matching over 9 bases. V shed 3 bases and J 9 bases; nucleotides not matched to a gene: 14. The CDR3 has 16 amino acids. CDR1 and CDR2 (germline): DFQATT, SNEGSKA (reference sequence). CDR3 sequence (DNA): TGCAGTGCTAGGGCAATCGACAGGGGGGACGGAAAAAAACTGTTTTTT. Translating it yields CSARAIDRGDGKKLFF.

This chain uses TRBV2 with TRBJ1-2; D ambiguous. Trimming shortened V by 4 bases and J by 1 base, and 4 bases separated the two germline ends. This CDR3 spans 12 amino acids. CDR1 and CDR2 (germline): SNHLY, FYNNEI. CDR3: CASSADNYGYTF. Written as DNA, the CDR3 is TGTGCCAGCAGTGCAGATAACTATGGCTACACCTTC.

The V and J genes are TRBV12-3 or TRBV12-4 and TRBJ1-5, with D unclear. V was cut by 6 bases and J by 2 bases, with 11 bases left in between. This CDR3 has 14 residues. The CDR3 reads CASSRLRGNQPQHF. DNA for the CDR3: TGTGCCAGCAGCCGACTGAGGGGCAATCAGCCCCAGCATTTT.

This clonotype was counted ten times or more. The rearrangement joins TRBV15 to TRBJ2-5; D is uncertain. The germline CDR1 and CDR2 sequences are LNHNV and YYDKDF (reference sequence). CDR3 length equals 12 residues. Between the trimmed V and J ends, which lost 3 bases and 3 bases, there was a span of 5 bases. The CDR3: CATSRPEETQYF. CDR3 nucleotide sequence: TGTGCCACCAGCAGGCCTGAAGAGACCCAGTACTTC.

The chain carries TRBV2 and TRBJ2-7; D could derive from TRBD1 or TRBD2 (5 bases each). CDR3 size: 14 residues. Germline CDR1 reads SNHLY; CDR2 reads FYNNEI. Trimming pared 4 bases from V and 6 bases from J, leaving 16 bases between. DNA of the CDR3: TGTGCCAGCAGTGGAGAGGGGATTAGTGGCGAGCAGTACTTC. It yields the protein CASSGEGISGEQYF.

This clonotype was picked up a small number of times. Here the CDR3 reads CASYRDRGSSGYTF. The CDR3 DNA reads as TGTGCCAGTTACCGGGACAGGGGATCAAGTGGCTACACCTTC. V and J are TRBV19 and TRBJ1-2, with TRBD1 identical over 10 bases. V lost 8 bases and J lost 7; bases outside the gene matches: 10. The CDR3 is 14 residues long. Germline V lookup: CDR1 LNHDA, CDR2 SQIVND (reference sequence). Combining the CDR3 with reference TRBV19 and TRBJ1-2 gives the whole variable domain DGGITQSPKYLFRKEGQNVTLSCEQNLNHDAMYWYRQDPGQGLRLIYYSQIVNDFQKGDIAEGYSVSREKKESFPLTVTSAQKNPTAFYLCASYRDRGSSGYTFGSGTRLTVV.

The genes are TRBV15 and TRBJ2-2; no firm D call. V gave up 0 bases and J gave up 0 bases, with 14 bases separating them. The germline V gene encodes CDR1 LNHNV and CDR2 YYDKDF (reference sequence). The CDR3 loop spans 18 amino acids. The DNA for the CDR3 is TGTGCCACCAGCAGAGATAAATTTTTATACGCGAACACCGGGGAGCTGTTTTTT. Protein sequence: CATSRDKFLYANTGELFF.

There are a few counts of this clonotype. This chain uses TRBV3-1 with TRBJ2-1; TRBD2 aligns across 8 bases. J gave up 0 bases and V 6 bases, and 4 bases lay outside the gene matches. This CDR3 comprises 15 residues. The V gene's germline CDR1 is LGHDT and CDR2 YNNKEL (reference sequence). The DNA of the CDR3 is TGTGCCAGCAGTTCAGCGGGGGTCTCCTACAATGAGCAGTTCTTC. Amino acids: CASSSAGVSYNEQFF.

In this sample, this clonotype turned up a few times. The chain couples TRBV29-1 to TRBJ1-3; D possibly corresponds to TRBD1 (5 bases). Between the trimmed V and J ends, which lost 3 bases and 2 bases, there was a span of 8 bases. This CDR3 is built from 13 residues. CDR1 and CDR2 (germline): SQVTM, ANQGSEA. CDR3 DNA sequence: TGCAGCGTTGAGATCAGGGCTGGAAACACCATATATTTT. It specifies CSVEIRAGNTIYF.

This chain uses TRBV6-4 with TRBJ2-3, with D hard to call. This CDR3 is built from 13 residues. V shed 6 bases and J shed 4 bases, with 11 bases lying between them. CDR1 MRHNA and CDR2 SNTAGT come from the germline V gene. Here the CDR3 reads CASSLTEADTQYF. The CDR3 DNA is TGTGCCAGCAGCCTCACAGAGGCAGATACGCAGTATTTT.

The chain is built from TRBV20-1 and TRBJ2-3; D is unclear. Germline loops: CDR1 DFQATT, CDR2 SNEGSKA (reference sequence). The CDR3 extends over 17 amino acids. Written as DNA, the CDR3 is TGCAGGGTGAAGCCGGCAGTGGTAGCCGCAAGCACAGATACGCAGTATTTT. Its protein is CRVKPAVVAASTDTQYF.

A few counts support this clonotype. The CDR3 DNA follows: TGTGCCACCCATAAGACCCTTGGGGAAAAACTGTTTTTT. It yields the protein CATHKTLGEKLFF. The chain couples TRBV6-1 to TRBJ1-4, with D unresolved. Trimming removed 10 bases from V and 8 bases from J, with 17 bases in between. This CDR3 has 13 residues. CDR1 is MNHNS and CDR2 is SASEGT in the germline V gene.

CDR3 in amino acids: CASSYSGASSKAFF. The DNA for the CDR3 is TGTGCCAGCAGTTACTCGGGGGCAAGTAGCAAAGCTTTCTTT. V is TRBV6-2 or TRBV6-3 and J is TRBJ1-1, with D possibly TRBD1 on 6 matching bases. The CDR3 has 14 residues. CDR1 and CDR2 (germline): MNHEY, SVGEGT. V was shortened by 0 bases and J by 9 bases, with 14 bases between the two germline ends.

This chain uses TRBV10-3 with TRBJ1-4, with a weak D call TRBD1 (6 bases). This CDR3 region has 13 residues. Trimming stripped 10 bases from V and 8 bases from J, with 17 bases between. Germline CDR1 and CDR2: ENHRY and SYGVKD. Here the CDR3 reads CATRGPDGEKLFF. The CDR3 DNA follows: TGTGCCACCAGGGGCCCCGACGGAGAAAAACTGTTTTTT.

The rearrangement uses TRBV10-3 and TRBJ2-7, with 7 bases identical to TRBD1. The CDR3 is 13 residues long. After removal of 2 bases from V and 5 bases from J, the junction contained 3 bases not matched to a gene. Germline CDR1 ENHRY, CDR2 SYGVKD. In DNA, the CDR3 is TGTGCCATCAGTGAGCCGACAGGGCACGAGCAGTACTTC. Protein sequence: CAISEPTGHEQYF.

The chain links TRBV5-1 to TRBJ1-2; unclear D gene. This CDR3 is 14 amino acids long. Between the trimmed V and J ends, which lost 0 bases and 4 bases, there was a span of 10 bases. Germline V gene data show CDR1 as SGHRS and CDR2 as YFSETQ. The CDR3 DNA sequence: TGCGCCAGCAGCTTGGGGCGGCAGACCTATGGCTACACCTTC. Its translation: CASSLGRQTYGYTF.

Only a few counts were recorded for this clonotype. V usage is TRBV29-1 and J usage is TRBJ2-5; possible D gene TRBD1, 5 bases. V shed 6 bases and J shed 5 bases, with 13 bases lying between them. The CDR3 is 12 amino acids. Germline CDR1 is SQVTM and CDR2 is ANQGSEA. The chain's CDR3 is CSVQDGSETQYF. CDR3 coding DNA: TGCAGCGTACAGGACGGTTCGGAGACCCAGTACTTC.

This clonotype turned up a few times. The rearrangement links TRBV29-1 to TRBJ1-1; TRBD1 agrees at 7 bases. This CDR3 has 12 residues. In germline, CDR1 is SQVTM, CDR2 ANQGSEA. V lost 5 bases and J lost 4; bases outside the gene matches: 4. The CDR3, as DNA: TGCAGCGTTCGAGCAGGGGGCACTGAAGCTTTCTTT. Its protein is CSVRAGGTEAFF.

The CDR3 DNA follows: TGTGCCAGCAGTTACCGCGGACTCCGTAACTATGGCTACACCTTC. As protein: CASSYRGLRNYGYTF. J is TRBJ1-2 and V is TRBV6-2 or TRBV6-3; D uncertain. The germline CDR1 and CDR2 sequences are MNHEY and SVGEGT. The CDR3 extends over 15 amino acids. V was cut by 2 bases and J by 1 base, with 11 bases left in between.

This clonotype was seen more than once but under ten times. This chain joins TRBV3-1 and TRBJ1-2; tentatively, D is TRBD1 (5 bases). Trimming stripped 1 base from V and 8 bases from J, with 14 bases between. CDR3 length equals 14 residues. The germline V gene encodes CDR1 LGHDT and CDR2 YNNKEL (reference sequence). Here the CDR3 reads CASSQGTGGKGYTF. In DNA form, the CDR3 reads TGTGCCAGCAGCCAAGGAACAGGTGGGAAAGGCTACACCTTC.

The chain joins TRBV18 to TRBJ2-7; D may be TRBD1 (5 bases). This CDR3 comprises 12 residues. The germline V gene encodes CDR1 KGHSH and CDR2 LQKENI. Trimming stripped 6 bases from V and 4 bases from J, with 10 bases between. The CDR3 DNA is TGTGCCAGCTCCTTGGACACTTACGAGCAGTACTTC. This sequence encodes CASSLDTYEQYF.

The chain is built from TRBV10-2 and TRBJ2-6; unclear D gene. The germline V gene has CDR1 WSHSY and CDR2 SAAADI. V was pared by 6 bases and J by 0 bases, with 6 bases between. The CDR3 has 14 amino acids. The CDR3 spells CASRSGSGANVLTF. CDR3 DNA sequence: TGCGCCAGCAGATCCGGCTCTGGGGCCAACGTCCTGACTTTC.

The V and J genes are TRBV3-1 and TRBJ2-2, with D uncertain. This CDR3 is built from 11 residues. The germline V gene has CDR1 LGHDT and CDR2 YNNKEL (reference sequence). Trimming shortened V by 3 bases and J by 8 bases, and 4 bases separated the two germline ends. The CDR3 sequence is CASSHGGELFF. The CDR3 DNA sequence: TGTGCCAGCAGCCATGGAGGGGAGCTGTTTTTT.

The chain has TRBV29-1 and TRBJ2-5; D unclear. V gave up 4 bases and J gave up 5 bases, with 5 bases separating them. The CDR3 covers 10 residues. The V gene's germline CDR1 is SQVTM and CDR2 ANQGSEA. CDR3 sequence (DNA): TGCAGCGTTGCCAGGGAGACCCAGTACTTC. Residues: CSVARETQYF. The full variable domain, its missing parts supplied by reference TRBV29-1 and TRBJ2-5, is SAVISQKPSRDICQRGTSLTIQCQVDSQVTMMFWYRQQPGQSLTLIATANQGSEATYESGFVIDKFPISRPNLTFSTLTVSNMSPEDSSIYLCSVARETQYFGPGTRLLVL.

The genes are TRBV9 and TRBJ2-1; TRBD1 is a possible D gene (5 bases). CDR3 length: 15 amino acids. Germline CDR1 and CDR2: SGDLS and YYNGEE. Trimming removed 0 bases at V and 4 bases at J, with 11 bases between. This CDR3 is CASSVGSGPYNEQFF. The CDR3 DNA sequence: TGTGCCAGCAGCGTAGGGTCAGGGCCATACAATGAGCAGTTCTTC.

This clonotype showed up just once. The junction shows a germline mismatch at one end, possibly a read error. The chain carries TRBV5-1 and TRBJ2-5, with 8 bases matching TRBD1. Germline V gene lookup returns CDR1 SGHRS and CDR2 YFSETQ. The CDR3 loop spans 14 amino acids. The CDR3 region has the DNA TGCGCCAGCAGTTCACCAGGGGGCCACGAGACCCAGTGCTTC. It codes for CASSSPGGHETQCF.

The chain joins TRBV18 to TRBJ2-2, with no clear D. This CDR3 has 12 residues. The V gene lost 1 base and the J gene lost 7 bases, with 4 bases spanning the gap. Germline values: CDR1 KGHSH, CDR2 LQKENI. CDR3 protein: CASSPRNGELFF. The CDR3 region has the DNA TGTGCCAGCTCACCACGTAACGGGGAGCTGTTTTTT.

This clonotype has more than one count but fewer than ten. This rearrangement joins TRBV10-2 to TRBJ2-5; D remains unclear. Trimming cost V 1 base and J 6 bases, with 6 bases left between them. The CDR3 contains 12 residues. Per germline, CDR1 WSHSY and CDR2 SAAADI. In nucleotides, the CDR3 is TGCGCCAGCAGTGAGTACGCGCAGACCCAGTACTTC. Translation gives CASSEYAQTQYF.

The rearrangement links TRBV5-6 to TRBJ2-5; D is perhaps TRBD1 (5 bases). Germline V gene data show CDR1 as SGHDT and CDR2 as YYEEEE. The CDR3 sequence is 15 residues long. Trimming took off 4 bases at V and 0 bases at J, with 13 bases between the two ends. For the CDR3, the DNA is TGTGCCAGCAGCCTGACAGCGACCTACCAAGAGACCCAGTACTTC. Its translation: CASSLTATYQETQYF.